The sequence of this TCR beta chain was determined in a study of Tregs in tolerant kidney transplant recipients. In the study overall: Recipients received nonmyeloablative bone marrow transplants from related graft donors, with transient mixed chimerism.

CD4+CD25+CD127- Tregs, CD4+CD25- non-Tregs, CD4 and CD8 cells were sorted. This clone was observed a single time. What it binds is unknown. Assay used: immunoSEQ multiplex PCR; TCRdb lists only in-frame clones, some missing. This sample carries 60,000 to 70,000 clones, around nine tenths of them seen once, and the ten largest clones take 9.5% to 12%. Study-level results: Antigen-driven expansion was suggested because donor-specific Tregs expanded more than all Tregs in tolerant patients.

Specimen: CD8+ T cells from blood, collected before the transplant. The sequence was obtained from a human donor who received a combined kidney and bone marrow transplant.

This CDR3 reads CASRETGNEKLFF. DNA for the CDR3: TGTGCCAGCAGAGAGACAGGAAATGAAAAACTGTTTTTT. The V and J genes are TRBV27 and TRBJ1-4; a possible D gene is TRBD1 (6 bases). Germline CDR1 MNHEY, CDR2 SMNVEV (reference sequence). The CDR3 has 13 residues. V lost 6 bases and J 5 bases, leaving 10 bases between the germline ends.